This entry lists 24 T cell receptor beta chains sequenced from one sample in a study of T cell responses to AZD1222 COVID-19 vaccine. Profiling relied on immunoSEQ multiplex PCR, and the TCRdb table lists in-frame clones only, not all of them. The profile shows some 120,000 clones, approximately 86% of them singletons. The sequences come from peripheral blood, collected on day 0 of AZD1222 vaccination. All receptors come from an adult in good health.

CDR3 nucleotides: TGTGCTAGTGCCTCCCCGGGGGGAAGCAATCAGCCCCAGCATTTT. This codes for CASASPGGSNQPQHF. The V and J genes are TRBV12-5 and TRBJ1-5; D is perhaps TRBD1 (5 bases). CDR1 and CDR2 from the germline V gene are LGHNT and FRNRAP. Between the trimmed V and J ends, which lost 7 bases and 1 base, there was a span of 14 bases. This CDR3 is built from 15 residues.

V usage is TRBV19 and J usage is TRBJ1-2; D remains ambiguous. V was trimmed by 7 bases and J by 2 bases, leaving 23 bases between them. The CDR3 consists of 17 residues. The germline CDR1 and CDR2 sequences are LNHDA and SQIVND (reference sequence). The CDR3 region has the DNA TGTGCCAGTACCCCCGAGGACCGCGGGGTTTGGAACTATGGCTACACCTTC. Translation: CASTPEDRGVWNYGYTF.

This clone was seen once. V and J are TRBV28 and TRBJ1-1; D call uncertain. Germline V lookup: CDR1 MDHEN, CDR2 SYDVKM. The V end lost 3 bases, the J end lost 9 bases, and 14 bases lay between the germline ends. CDR3 size: 13 residues. The CDR3 region has the DNA TGTGCCAGCAGTTTTGCGAGTGCGGTTCAAGCTTTCTTT. Residues: CASSFASAVQAFF.

The CDR3 DNA reads as TGTGCCAGTAGGACAGGGGCCGTTGAAGCTTTCTTT. This gives the protein CASRTGAVEAFF. The chain uses TRBV19 and TRBJ1-1, with 8 positions matching TRBD1. V dropped 6 bases and J dropped 7; count of bases not matched to a gene: 4. Per germline, CDR1 LNHDA and CDR2 SQIVND (reference sequence). The CDR3 is 12 amino acids.

This chain joins TRBV9 and TRBJ2-1; no firm D call. The CDR3 has 16 amino acids. The germline CDR1 and CDR2 sequences are SGDLS and YYNGEE. Trimming shortened V by 2 bases and J by 8 bases, and 20 bases separated the two germline ends. This CDR3 is CASSVRFGPGTYEQFF. CDR3 DNA sequence: TGTGCCAGCAGCGTCAGATTTGGGCCGGGTACCTATGAGCAGTTCTTC.

The chain links TRBV5-1 to TRBJ1-1; TRBD1 is a possible D gene (5 bases). CDR1 is SGHRS and CDR2 is YFSETQ in the germline V gene. Trimming took off 1 base at V and 2 bases at J, with 12 bases between the two ends. The CDR3 runs 15 residues. The CDR3 protein is CASSLQGTLNTEAFF. The DNA for the CDR3 is TGCGCCAGCAGCTTGCAAGGGACCCTTAACACTGAAGCTTTCTTT.

The chain couples TRBV20-1 to TRBJ1-4; TRBD1 agrees at 8 bases. Germline V gene lookup returns CDR1 DFQATT and CDR2 SNEGSKA (reference sequence). V was clipped by 3 bases and J by 7 bases; unmatched bases: 19. The CDR3 sequence is 18 residues long. The CDR3 DNA follows: TGCAGTGCTAGTGAACCGGGACAGGCCATTCTGGGGATTGAAAAACTGTTTTTT. The encoded protein is CSASEPGQAILGIEKLFF.

The chain has TRBV9 and TRBJ2-3, with 7 bases fitting TRBD2. CDR3 length equals 15 residues. The ends lost 2 bases at V and 2 bases at J; junction bases unmatched: 5. Per the germline V gene, CDR1 is SGDLS and CDR2 is YYNGEE. CDR3 region: CASSVGGSHTDTQYF. The DNA for the CDR3 is TGTGCCAGCAGCGTGGGAGGGAGTCACACAGATACGCAGTATTTT.

This clone was seen a few times. This CDR3 is CASSQVYRLAGEDTQYF. In DNA form, the CDR3 reads TGTGCCAGCAGCCAAGTCTACCGACTAGCGGGAGAAGATACGCAGTATTTT. This chain uses TRBV3-1 (or the pseudogene TRBV3-2) with TRBJ2-3; 12 positions agree with TRBD2. V lost 1 base, J lost 5 bases, and 7 bases stayed unmatched. The CDR3 is 17 residues long. Germline V lookup: CDR1 LGHDT, CDR2 YNNKEL (reference sequence).

The chain is built from TRBV5-1 and TRBJ1-2, with 7 bases matching TRBD1. This CDR3 is built from 16 residues. The ends lost 0 bases at V and 4 bases at J; junction bases unmatched: 9. CDR1 is SGHRS, CDR2 YFSETQ, per germline. As DNA, the CDR3 is TGCGCCAGCAGCTTGGGCGGGGACAGTCGTTTCTATGGCTACACCTTC. As protein: CASSLGGDSRFYGYTF.

The genes are TRBV5-1 and TRBJ2-6, with D maybe TRBD1 (6 bases). The CDR3 loop spans 13 amino acids. V was clipped by 6 bases and J by 14 bases, with 18 bases between them. Germline CDR1 is SGHRS and CDR2 is YFSETQ. CDR3 loop: CASKDPGASLLTF. CDR3 nucleotides: TGCGCCAGCAAGGATCCAGGGGCCTCGCTCCTGACTTTC.

There are a few counts of this clone. This CDR3 is CASSPSPGTGSEKLFF. CDR3 DNA: TGTGCCAGCAGCCCGTCCCCCGGGACAGGGTCTGAAAAACTGTTTTTT. The V gene is TRBV5-6, the J gene TRBJ1-4; 9 nucleotides match TRBD1. V shed 4 bases and J 7 bases; nucleotides not matched to a gene: 11. Germline V gives CDR1 SGHDT, CDR2 YYEEEE. This CDR3 has 16 residues.

The rearrangement uses TRBV7-9 and TRBJ1-2; D call uncertain. Trimming took 5 bases from V and 4 from J, leaving 8 bases between them. Germline CDR1 is SEHNR and CDR2 is FQNEAQ (reference sequence). The CDR3 is made up of 12 amino acids. The CDR3 reads CASSRGSYGYTF. The CDR3, as DNA: TGTGCCAGCAGCCGGGGAAGCTATGGCTACACCTTC.

The CDR3: CASTRQGSDSPLHF. CDR3 bases: TGTGCCAGCACCAGACAGGGTTCGGATTCACCCCTCCACTTT. This rearrangement joins TRBV6-6 to TRBJ1-6, with 7 bases identical to TRBD1. CDR1 is MNHNY, CDR2 SVGAGI, per germline (reference sequence). The V gene end was trimmed by 7 bases and the J gene end by 8 bases; junction bases not matched to a gene: 8. This CDR3 region has 14 residues.

The rearrangement links TRBV21-1 to TRBJ1-6. TRBV21-1 is classified as a pseudogene. The CDR3 spans 15 residues. For the CDR3, the DNA is TGTGCCAGCAGCTCAGAGATGCGGAATAATTCACCCCTCCACTTT. Protein product: CASSSEMRNNSPLHF.

The chain uses TRBV4-2 and TRBJ2-7; the D gene is possibly TRBD2 (6 bases). This CDR3 has 12 residues. Trimming took off 1 base at V and 8 bases at J, with 9 bases between the two ends. Germline-derived CDR1 and CDR2 are LGHNA and YNFKEQ. This chain's CDR3 is CASSQAGGKQYF. As DNA, the CDR3 is TGTGCCAGCAGCCAAGCCGGGGGAAAGCAGTACTTC.

The chain uses TRBV5-1 and TRBJ2-7, with TRBD1 identical over 7 bases. The V and J ends lost 4 bases and 2 bases, in that order; junction bases with no gene match: 6. The CDR3 loop spans 14 amino acids. Germline loops: CDR1 SGHRS, CDR2 YFSETQ. The CDR3 DNA sequence: TGCGCCAGCAGCCTTGGGACAGACACCTACGAGCAGTACTTC. Protein: CASSLGTDTYEQYF.

This clone came up a few times. The chain carries TRBV3-1 (or the pseudogene TRBV3-2) and TRBJ1-3; D gene ambiguous. Germline V lookup: CDR1 LGHDT, CDR2 YNNKEL (reference sequence). V lost 4 bases to trimming and J lost 1 base, with 5 bases between them. CDR3 length: 13 residues. The CDR3 nucleotides read TGTGCCAGCAGCCTCAAGTCTGGAAACACCATATATTTT. Protein: CASSLKSGNTIYF.

The chain has TRBV2 and TRBJ1-1; 7 bases map to TRBD1. The CDR3 has 13 amino acids. Germline values: CDR1 SNHLY, CDR2 FYNNEI. The V gene end was trimmed by 6 bases and the J gene end by 4 bases; junction bases not matched to a gene: 5. CDR3 sequence reads: CASRERGPTEAFF. In DNA, the CDR3 is TGTGCCAGCAGGGAAAGGGGGCCCACTGAAGCTTTCTTT.

The rearrangement links TRBV6-5 to TRBJ1-6; no reliable D call. CDR3 length: 14 amino acids. The germline CDR1 and CDR2 sequences are MNHEY and SVGAGI. V was pared by 0 bases and J by 10 bases, with 10 bases between. CDR3 nucleotide sequence: TGTGCCAGCAGTTACTCCCAAACTGGGTCACCCCTCCACTTT. Translated, it gives CASSYSQTGSPLHF.

This chain links TRBV7-9 with TRBJ2-1; 7 nucleotides match TRBD2. Trimming cost V 2 bases and J 1 base; bases outside gene matches: 2. Germline V gene sequence: CDR1 SEHNR, CDR2 FQNEAQ (reference sequence). The length of the CDR3 is 15 residues. CDR3 sequence: CASSLSGVSYNEQFF. The CDR3 bases are TGTGCCAGCAGCTTAAGCGGGGTTTCCTACAATGAGCAGTTCTTC. Looking up the rest from reference TRBV7-9 and TRBJ2-1 gives the full variable domain: DTGVSQNPRHKITKRGQNVTFRCDPISEHNRLYWYRQTLGQGPEFLTYFQNEAQLEKSRLLSDRFSAERPKGSFSTLEIQRTEQGDSAMYLCASSLSGVSYNEQFFGPGTRLTVL.

The CDR3 region has the DNA TGTGCCAGCAGTGAACAGTTCAACTATGGCTACACCTTC. Protein: CASSEQFNYGYTF. V is TRBV6-1 and J is TRBJ1-2; D gene uncertain. V was trimmed by 2 bases and J by 2 bases, leaving 6 bases between them. The V gene's germline CDR1 is MNHNS and CDR2 SASEGT. CDR3 size: 13 residues.

This chain joins TRBV6-6 and TRBJ1-1; 9 bases line up with TRBD1. CDR1 MNHNY and CDR2 SVGAGI come from the germline V gene (reference sequence). The CDR3 loop spans 14 amino acids. V gave up 7 bases and J gave up 3 bases; unmatched junction bases: 6. CDR3 loop: CASNSQGADTEAFF. The DNA of the CDR3 is TGTGCCAGCAATTCACAGGGGGCGGACACTGAAGCTTTCTTT.

The V and J genes are TRBV30 and TRBJ1-2; D gene uncertain. Germline V CDR1 and CDR2: GTSNPN, SVGIG (reference sequence). The V gene lost 0 bases and the J gene lost 8 bases, with 7 bases spanning the gap. The CDR3 is 11 residues long. The CDR3 DNA follows: TGTGCCTGGAGTGTACTAGGCGGCTACACCTTC. Its protein product is CAWSVLGGYTF.